A single sample gave rise to the 21 T cell receptor beta chains below, sequenced in a study of blood T cells in healthy people across ages. PCR was performed a second time for about 7 to 11 cycles using a sample-barcoded 5' primer and a J-beta primer mix. Using its own MiXCR run on the 5' RACE reads, TCRdb lists one record per CDR3 protein. The sample includes 1,500,000 or so distinct CDR3 sequences, roughly 64% seen only once; the top ten take approximately 7%. What was sequenced was blood. These receptors originate from a man aged 18 to 29 in good health.

The V call is TRBV7-2, the J call TRBJ2-1, with D tentatively TRBD1 (6 bases). The CDR3 runs to 14 residues. V shed 3 bases and J shed 5 bases, with 11 bases lying between them. The germline CDR1 and CDR2 sequences are SGHTA and FQGNSA. In DNA form, the CDR3 reads TGTGCCAGCAGCTTGGGACACCTAGACAATGAGCAGTTCTTC. Its protein is CASSLGHLDNEQFF. The whole variable domain, remainder taken from reference TRBV7-2 and TRBJ2-1, is GAGVSQSPSNKVTEKGKDVELRCDPISGHTALYWYRQSLGQGLEFLIYFQGNSAPDKSGLPSDRFSAERTGGSVSTLTIQRTQQEDSAVYLCASSLGHLDNEQFFGPGTRLTVL.

J is TRBJ2-2 and V is TRBV4-2, with D perhaps matching TRBD1 or TRBD2 (5 bases each). Trimming cost V 2 bases and J 4 bases, with 14 bases left between them. The CDR3 is 16 amino acids. The V gene's germline CDR1 is LGHNA and CDR2 YNFKEQ. CDR3 sequence reads: CASSQLLGTRTGELFF. Here the CDR3 DNA reads TGTGCCAGCAGCCAACTCCTAGGGACCCGCACCGGGGAGCTGTTTTTT.

The CDR3 is CASSLAIVSTDTQYF. CDR3 DNA: TGTGCCAGCAGCTTAGCGATAGTTAGCACAGATACGCAGTATTTT. V usage is TRBV7-2 and J usage is TRBJ2-3; no reliable D call. The CDR3 consists of 15 residues. Germline V gene lookup returns CDR1 SGHTA and CDR2 FQGNSA. V was cut by 0 bases and J by 0 bases, with 7 bases left in between.

The V call is TRBV7-4, the J call TRBJ2-7; D may be TRBD2 (5 bases). The end of the DNA is better explained by TRBJ2-5, so the J call may be wrong. The V gene's germline CDR1 is SGHVT and CDR2 SQSDAQ. The CDR3 has 18 residues. Here the CDR3 reads CASKGVGPRKMTGETQYF. Here the CDR3 DNA reads TGTGCCAGCAAGGGTGTTGGGCCCCGAAAGATGACGGGGGAGACCCAGTACTTC.

The gene calls are TRBV27 and TRBJ2-1; TRBD2 agrees at 7 bases. V was pared by 9 bases and J by 5 bases, with 7 bases of the junction left unmatched. CDR1 and CDR2 (germline): MNHEY, SMNVEV (reference sequence). The CDR3 covers 13 residues. The CDR3 DNA reads as TGTGCCAGTACAGCGGGACCCCACAATGAGCAGTTCTTC. Protein sequence: CASTAGPHNEQFF.

V and J are TRBV2 and TRBJ1-2; D is possibly TRBD1 (6 bases). The V end lost 4 bases, the J end lost 8 bases, and 17 bases lay between the germline ends. CDR3 length: 14 residues. In germline, CDR1 is SNHLY, CDR2 FYNNEI. The CDR3 nucleotides read TGTGCCAGCAGTGTGGGCCGGAACAGGGAGGGCTACACCTTC. Amino acid sequence: CASSVGRNREGYTF.

The CDR3 coding sequence is TGTGCCAGCAGTTACGGGGACTATCAAGAGACCCAGTACTTC. Amino acids: CASSYGDYQETQYF. The V call is TRBV6-5, the J call TRBJ2-5; TRBD2 matches at 7 bases. CDR1 MNHEY and CDR2 SVGAGI come from the germline V gene. The CDR3 is 14 residues long. Trimming took 2 bases from V and 2 from J; bases not matched to a gene: 2.

The chain recombines TRBV6-5 with TRBJ1-1; weak D call: TRBD1 (5 bases). The CDR3 runs to 16 residues. V was cut by 4 bases and J by 4 bases, with 19 bases left in between. From germline, CDR1 is MNHEY and CDR2 SVGAGI. The CDR3 sequence is CASSFDRGDWGTEAFF. Here the CDR3 DNA reads TGTGCCAGCAGTTTCGATAGGGGCGATTGGGGCACTGAAGCTTTCTTT.

The chain links TRBV7-8 to TRBJ2-1, with a tentative D call TRBD1 (5 bases). This CDR3 spans 17 amino acids. V lost 7 bases and J lost 0, with 19 bases in between. The germline CDR1 and CDR2 sequences are SGHVS and FQNEAQ. For the CDR3, the DNA is TGTGCCAGCACCCCTAGGGGTCGGGCCTTCTCCTACAATGAGCAGTTCTTC. Its translation is CASTPRGRAFSYNEQFF.

The chain recombines TRBV20-1 with TRBJ1-1, with D maybe TRBD1 (6 bases). Trimming removed 6 bases at V and 0 bases at J, with 11 bases between. The CDR3 length is 13 residues. CDR1 and CDR2 from the germline V gene are DFQATT and SNEGSKA (reference sequence). Here the CDR3 reads CSASQGMNTEAFF. CDR3 bases: TGCAGTGCCTCACAGGGTATGAACACTGAAGCTTTCTTT.

The chain has TRBV5-1 and TRBJ2-7, with TRBD1 identical over 9 bases. V dropped 1 base and J dropped 7; count of bases not matched to a gene: 9. The V gene's germline CDR1 is SGHRS and CDR2 YFSETQ. The CDR3 extends over 15 amino acids. The CDR3 protein is CASSLQGQGPHEQYF. In nucleotides, the CDR3 is TGCGCCAGCAGCTTGCAGGGACAGGGTCCCCATGAGCAGTACTTC.

In the case of this clonotype: The junction departs from the called germline gene at one end, perhaps through a read error. The rearrangement uses TRBV20-1 and TRBJ2-7; D is unresolved. CDR1 and CDR2 (germline): DFQATT, SNEGSKA (reference sequence). The CDR3 loop spans 13 amino acids. The CDR3 loop is CNARVGVSYEQYF. CDR3 DNA sequence: TGCAATGCTAGGGTTGGGGTTTCCTACGAGCAGTACTTC.

V gene TRBV20-1 combines with J gene TRBJ2-5; D unresolved. The germline V and J ends were trimmed by 0 bases and 4 bases, with 9 bases remaining between them. The CDR3 contains 13 residues. CDR1 is DFQATT and CDR2 is SNEGSKA in the germline V gene (reference sequence). CDR3 sequence reads: CSARERGLETQYF. The CDR3 DNA sequence: TGCAGTGCTAGAGAGCGTGGCCTAGAGACCCAGTACTTC.

This chain links TRBV4-1 with TRBJ1-2; D not resolved. Between the trimmed V and J ends, which lost 0 bases and 7 bases, there was a span of 9 bases. CDR1 and CDR2 from the germline V gene are MGHRA and YSYEKL. The CDR3 is 13 residues long. CDR3 sequence reads: CASSQERRFGYTF. The CDR3 nucleotides read TGCGCCAGCAGCCAAGAGCGGCGTTTTGGCTACACCTTC.

Note on this clonotype: This may come from a read error, since a much larger clone is one base off. The chain links TRBV29-1 to TRBJ2-3; TRBD1 matches at 7 bases. CDR1 and CDR2 (germline): SQVTM, ANQGSEA. The CDR3 extends over 14 amino acids. The CDR3 nucleotides are TGCGGCGTAGGGACAGCACGTCTCACAGATACGCAGTATTTT. Translating gives CGVGTARLTDTQYF.

The rearrangement joins TRBV6-1 to TRBJ2-7; D perhaps matches TRBD2 (5 bases). In germline, CDR1 is MNHNS, CDR2 SASEGT. Trimming removed 4 bases from V and 4 bases from J, with 17 bases in between. The CDR3 consists of 15 residues. The CDR3 loop is CASSAGSAGVYEQYF. CDR3 nucleotide sequence: TGTGCCAGCAGTGCTGGGAGCGCGGGCGTGTACGAGCAGTACTTC.

This clonotype occurred once. The V and J genes are TRBV6-2 or TRBV6-3 and TRBJ2-5; TRBD1 aligns across 9 bases. The CDR3 contains 15 residues. Per the germline V gene, CDR1 is MNHEY and CDR2 is SVGEGT. V lost 5 bases to trimming and J lost 5 bases; unmatched junction nucleotides: 9. The CDR3: CASSPLRTGDETQYF. The CDR3 DNA follows: TGTGCCAGCAGTCCCCTGCGGACAGGGGATGAGACCCAGTACTTC.

This clonotype was seen ten or more times. The chain recombines TRBV6-2 or TRBV6-3 with TRBJ1-5, with TRBD1 matching over 9 bases. Losses at the gene ends were 6 bases for V and 0 bases for J; bases not matched to a gene: 3. Germline loops: CDR1 MNHEY, CDR2 SVGEGT. This CDR3 has 15 residues. The CDR3 protein is CASSRDRDSNQPQHF. CDR3 DNA: TGTGCCAGCAGCAGGGACAGGGATAGCAATCAGCCCCAGCATTTT.

V and J are TRBV2 and TRBJ1-2; a weak D match, TRBD1 (5 bases). Trimming took 2 bases from V and 0 from J, leaving 10 bases between them. There are 15 residues in the CDR3. The V gene's germline CDR1 is SNHLY and CDR2 FYNNEI. CDR3 loop: CASSESPTANYGYTF. The CDR3 region has the DNA TGTGCCAGCAGTGAATCCCCGACAGCTAACTATGGCTACACCTTC.

CDR3: CASSYSFSGTTEAFF. Here the CDR3 DNA reads TGTGCCAGCAGTTACTCATTTTCAGGGACCACTGAAGCTTTCTTT. This rearrangement joins TRBV6-2 or TRBV6-3 to TRBJ1-1, with a tentative D call TRBD1 (5 bases). The V gene lost 0 bases and the J gene lost 4 bases, with 12 bases spanning the gap. The V gene's germline CDR1 is MNHEY and CDR2 SVGEGT. This CDR3 has 15 residues.

V gene TRBV11-2 combines with J gene TRBJ2-3, with 12 bases fitting TRBD2. CDR3 size: 19 residues. Germline V gene data show CDR1 as SGHAT and CDR2 as FQNNGV. After removal of 1 base from V and 2 bases from J, the junction contained 10 bases not matched to a gene. The CDR3, as DNA: TGTGCCAGCAGCTTAGCTAGCGGGAGGGCTATTATACACACAGATACGCAGTATTTT. Amino acids: CASSLASGRAIIHTDTQYF.